This T cell receptor (beta chain) comes out of a study of cytomegalovirus exposure and HLA in healthy donors. The PCR ran on 60 Vbeta and 13 Jbeta primers. Clones were sequenced by immunoSEQ multiplex PCR, and TCRdb holds only the in-frame ones, with some missing. Listed are 70,000 or so clones; approximately 2.7% falls within the top ten. Sequences were obtained from PBMCs. The source of this sequence is a man aged 35 to 55 in good health and CMV-seronegative.

The CDR3 sequence: CASSGTGRMTEAFF. The CDR3 region has the DNA TGTGCCAGTAGCGGGACAGGGAGGATGACTGAAGCTTTCTTT. The chain employs TRBV19 and TRBJ1-1, with 9 bases fitting TRBD1. CDR3 size: 14 residues. The germline V gene has CDR1 LNHDA and CDR2 SQIVND (reference sequence). The V gene end was trimmed by 6 bases and the J gene end by 5 bases; junction bases not matched to a gene: 7.